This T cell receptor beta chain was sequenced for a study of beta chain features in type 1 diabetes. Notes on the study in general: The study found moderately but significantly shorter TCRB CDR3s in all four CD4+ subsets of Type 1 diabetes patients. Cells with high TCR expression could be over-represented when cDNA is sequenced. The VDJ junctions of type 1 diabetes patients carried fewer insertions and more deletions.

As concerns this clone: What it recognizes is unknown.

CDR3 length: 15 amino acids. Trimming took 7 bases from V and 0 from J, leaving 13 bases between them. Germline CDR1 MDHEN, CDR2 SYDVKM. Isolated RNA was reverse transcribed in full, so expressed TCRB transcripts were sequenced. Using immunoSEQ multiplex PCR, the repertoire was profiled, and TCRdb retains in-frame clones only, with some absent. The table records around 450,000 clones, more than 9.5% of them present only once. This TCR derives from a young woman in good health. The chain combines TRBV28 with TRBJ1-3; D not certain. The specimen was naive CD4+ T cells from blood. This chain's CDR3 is CASTVDRLSGNTIYF. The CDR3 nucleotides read TGTGCCAGCACCGTGGACCGGCTCTCTGGAAACACCATATATTTT.